The text below deals with one TCR beta chain. Sequencing was performed with immunoSEQ multiplex PCR; in TCRdb, only in-frame clones are kept and a portion is missing. Here the sample spans some 120,000 clones, 84% being singletons. V lost 5 bases, J lost 1 base, and 12 bases lay in between. CDR1 and CDR2 (germline): PRHDT, FYEKMQ (reference sequence). This CDR3 is 14 amino acids long. These data come from a study of blood T cell repertoires in COVID-19. This chain joins TRBV13 and TRBJ2-7; possible D gene TRBD2, 5 bases. The specimen sequenced was peripheral blood. This TCR came from a human donor in a cohort sampled during active COVID-19. The CDR3 sequence is CASSLLRGSYEQYF. The CDR3 bases are TGTGCCAGCAGCCTCTTAAGAGGGTCCTACGAGCAGTACTTC.